This entry lists 24 T cell receptor beta chains sequenced from one sample in a study of shared clonotypes between healthy human individuals (dated by TCRdb to 2019 to 2021). The library was built by means of the immunoSEQ multiplex PCR assay. As stored in TCRdb, this immuneACCESS dataset retains in-frame rearrangements with V and J assigned. A fraction of the clones does not appear; measured against another copy, unresolved V genes explain less than half of the discrepancy, and the remainder lacks a known reason. The sample table lists 180,000 or so clones, roughly 93% of them with a count of one. The ten biggest clones cover 0.067% of the sample. The sequenced sample was naive CD4+ T cells sorted from blood. The cell subset or site label of this sample denotes: CD45RA+ positively selected. Receptors originate from a woman younger than 45 in good health.

J is TRBJ2-5 and V is TRBV28; 9 bases map to TRBD2. Judging by the DNA end, TRBJ2-7 fits better; the J call may be wrong. Germline V CDR1 and CDR2: MDHEN, SYDVKM. The CDR3 spans 16 residues. CDR3 in DNA: TGTGCCAGCAGTCCCTACCTCGGGACTAGCATACACGAGCAGTACTTC. Translated, it gives CASSPYLGTSIHEQYF.

In this sample, this clone turned up once. The chain links TRBV10-3 to TRBJ2-7; D may be TRBD2 (7 bases). Trimming cost V 4 bases and J 3 bases, with 13 bases left between them. CDR1 and CDR2 (germline): ENHRY, SYGVKD. The CDR3 covers 14 residues. CDR3 sequence: CAISGRGEGYEQYF. The DNA for the CDR3 is TGTGCCATCAGTGGAAGGGGGGAGGGCTACGAGCAGTACTTC.

The chain joins TRBV30 to TRBJ1-6, with TRBD1 identical over 7 bases. Germline values: CDR1 GTSNPN, CDR2 SVGIG (reference sequence). The CDR3 is 13 amino acids. The V segment lost 5 bases and the J segment 3 bases; nucleotides outside the gene matches: 1. CDR3 residues: CAWDRDYNSPLHF. The DNA for the CDR3 is TGTGCCTGGGACAGGGACTATAATTCACCCCTCCACTTT.

The genes are TRBV6-5 and TRBJ2-5; maybe TRBD2 (5 bases). The CDR3 is made up of 14 amino acids. Per the germline V gene, CDR1 is MNHEY and CDR2 is SVGAGI. V was pared by 2 bases and J by 3 bases, with 10 bases between. The CDR3 region has the DNA TGTGCCAGCAGTTACCAGCGGCGGGAAGAGACCCAGTACTTC. Protein product: CASSYQRREETQYF.

The chain recombines TRBV10-3 with TRBJ1-1, with 7 bases that match TRBD1. From germline, CDR1 is ENHRY and CDR2 SYGVKD. The CDR3 has 15 residues. The V and J ends lost 5 bases and 1 base, in that order; junction bases with no gene match: 7. This CDR3 reads CAISRGGGGNTEAFF. CDR3 DNA sequence: TGTGCCATCAGTAGAGGGGGCGGTGGGAACACTGAAGCTTTCTTT.

The chain combines TRBV18 with TRBJ2-7, with TRBD2 matching 13 bases. The V gene's germline CDR1 is KGHSH and CDR2 LQKENI. The V gene end was trimmed by 2 bases and the J gene end by 6 bases; junction bases not matched to a gene: 4. CDR3 size: 15 residues. The CDR3 here is CASSPTGTSGTEQYF. The CDR3 DNA reads as TGTGCCAGCTCACCAACCGGGACTAGCGGGACCGAGCAGTACTTC.

The chain recombines TRBV7-8 with TRBJ2-7; D may be TRBD1 (5 bases). Germline-derived CDR1 and CDR2 are SGHVS and FQNEAQ. The length of the CDR3 is 14 residues. V was clipped by 2 bases and J by 1 base, with 9 bases between them. This CDR3 reads CASSLSRASYEQYF. The CDR3 bases are TGTGCCAGCAGCTTATCCAGGGCTTCCTACGAGCAGTACTTC. Supplemented by reference TRBV7-8 and TRBJ2-7, the full variable domain reads GAGVSQSPRYKVAKRGQDVALRCDPISGHVSLFWYQQALGQGPEFLTYFQNEAQLDKSGLPSDRFFAERPEGSVSTLKIQRTQQEDSAVYLCASSLSRASYEQYFGPGTRLTVT.

The V gene is TRBV2, the J gene TRBJ2-7; D is unclear. Looked up from germline, CDR1 is SNHLY and CDR2 is FYNNEI. This CDR3 contains 11 residues. V lost 6 bases and J lost 3, with 6 bases in between. In DNA form, the CDR3 reads TGTGCCAGCAGACGGGTCTACGAGCAGTACTTC. Translating gives CASRRVYEQYF.

The rearrangement uses TRBV9 and TRBJ2-2, with 14 bases that match TRBD2. V lost 4 bases and J lost 4; bases outside the gene matches: 6. Germline-derived CDR1 and CDR2 are SGDLS and YYNGEE. There are 17 residues in the CDR3. This CDR3 is CASSSGLAGVGTGELFF. The DNA for the CDR3 is TGTGCCAGCAGCTCGGGACTAGCGGGAGTTGGCACCGGGGAGCTGTTTTTT.

V usage is TRBV7-9 and J usage is TRBJ1-6, with TRBD1 as a possible D gene (5 bases). CDR3 length equals 17 residues. Germline V gene data show CDR1 as SEHNR and CDR2 as FQNEAQ (reference sequence). Trimming took 5 bases from V and 9 from J, leaving 23 bases between them. In DNA form, the CDR3 reads TGTGCCAGCAGCCCCTTAGTCGCGTGGCAGGGTGGTTCACCCCTCCACTTT. Encoded protein: CASSPLVAWQGGSPLHF.

J is TRBJ2-5 and V is TRBV11-2; D remains unclear. With the DNA end fitting TRBJ2-7 better, the J assignment may be wrong. Germline CDR1 is SGHAT and CDR2 is FQNNGV. This CDR3 comprises 14 residues. The CDR3 coding sequence is TGTGCCAGCAGCTTAGTCGTCGGTAAAAGCGAGCAGTACTTC. Translation: CASSLVVGKSEQYF.

CDR3 loop: CASSLGRSGTTEAFF. CDR3 DNA sequence: TGTGCCAGCAGTTTGGGCCGGAGCGGTACCACTGAAGCTTTCTTT. The V and J genes are TRBV28 and TRBJ1-1; D unresolved. The CDR3 extends over 15 amino acids. V lost 3 bases to trimming and J lost 4 bases, with 15 bases between them. The germline CDR1 and CDR2 sequences are MDHEN and SYDVKM.

The CDR3 sequence: CASSLGGTAYEQYF. Here the CDR3 DNA reads TGCGCCAGCAGCTTGGGGGGGACAGCATACGAGCAGTACTTC. The gene calls are TRBV5-1 and TRBJ2-7; 7 nucleotides line up with TRBD1. Germline trimming cut 0 bases from V and 4 bases from J; bases unmatched to any gene: 4. The CDR3 has 14 amino acids. From germline, CDR1 is SGHRS and CDR2 YFSETQ.

The chain couples TRBV27 to TRBJ2-7; D perhaps matches TRBD1 (5 bases). Trimming cost V 5 bases and J 2 bases, with 22 bases left between them. CDR1 and CDR2 (germline): MNHEY, SMNVEV (reference sequence). This CDR3 comprises 17 residues. The CDR3: CASSKGNRKAPTYEQYF. CDR3 in DNA: TGTGCCAGCAGTAAGGGAAACAGGAAAGCCCCGACCTACGAGCAGTACTTC.

The chain has TRBV5-1 and TRBJ2-7; D is possibly TRBD1 (5 bases). V was shortened by 4 bases and J by 0 bases, with 17 bases between the two germline ends. The CDR3 extends over 16 amino acids. CDR1 and CDR2 (germline): SGHRS, YFSETQ. CDR3 bases: TGCGCCAGCAGCCCCAACCCCCAGGACACCTCCTACGAGCAGTACTTC. Translation gives CASSPNPQDTSYEQYF.

V and J are TRBV7-2 and TRBJ1-1; unclear D gene. V dropped 5 bases and J dropped 0 bases, with 19 bases sitting between them. The CDR3 is made up of 17 amino acids. Germline assignment: CDR1 SGHTA and CDR2 FQGNSA. The CDR3: CASSPRQGRLMNTEAFF. DNA of the CDR3: TGTGCCAGCAGCCCGAGACAAGGACGATTGATGAACACTGAAGCTTTCTTT.

The sample holds one count of this clone. The CDR3 reads CASSLRLQGGNQPQHF. Written as DNA, the CDR3 is TGTGCCAGCAGTTTAAGGCTACAGGGAGGGAATCAGCCCCAGCATTTT. The rearrangement links TRBV28 to TRBJ1-5; D possibly corresponds to TRBD1 (6 bases). Trimming shortened V by 2 bases and J by 4 bases, and 15 bases separated the two germline ends. The germline V gene has CDR1 MDHEN and CDR2 SYDVKM. CDR3 size: 16 residues.

The CDR3 region has the DNA TGTGCCAGCAGCTCAAGGACAGAATCTACAGATACGCAGTATTTT. It translates to CASSSRTESTDTQYF. This chain uses TRBV5-4 with TRBJ2-3; D is perhaps TRBD1 (6 bases). The CDR3 totals 15 residues. Germline CDR1 reads SGHNT; CDR2 reads YYREEE (reference sequence). The germline V and J ends were trimmed by 3 bases and 3 bases, with 14 bases remaining between them.

This chain connects TRBV28 to TRBJ2-7, with TRBD2 matching 8 bases. The CDR3 extends over 15 amino acids. The V gene end was trimmed by 3 bases and the J gene end by 6 bases; junction bases not matched to a gene: 10. CDR1 and CDR2 (germline): MDHEN, SYDVKM. The CDR3 spells CASSFRGGAGREQYF. DNA of the CDR3: TGTGCCAGCAGTTTTCGGGGGGGGGCGGGCCGCGAGCAGTACTTC.

V usage is TRBV28 and J usage is TRBJ2-5, with D perhaps given as TRBD1 or TRBD2 (5 bases each). CDR1 is MDHEN, CDR2 SYDVKM, per germline. V dropped 7 bases and J dropped 1 base, with 19 bases sitting between them. The CDR3 spans 16 residues. The CDR3 region is CASTPRPWGIQETQYF. In DNA form, the CDR3 reads TGTGCCAGCACCCCCCGCCCCTGGGGGATCCAAGAGACCCAGTACTTC.

The genes are TRBV2 and TRBJ1-2; 9 bases are a match to TRBD1. The germline V gene has CDR1 SNHLY and CDR2 FYNNEI. V dropped 5 bases and J dropped 5; count of bases not matched to a gene: 9. The CDR3 runs 15 residues. In nucleotides, the CDR3 is TGTGCCAGCAGTTTCTACCGGGACAGGGAATATGGCTACACCTTC. It codes for CASSFYRDREYGYTF.

This rearrangement joins TRBV30 to TRBJ2-1, with D possibly TRBD1 on 5 matching bases. The CDR3 runs 15 residues. The germline V and J ends were trimmed by 8 bases and 8 bases, with 25 bases remaining between them. The V gene's germline CDR1 is GTSNPN and CDR2 SVGIG (reference sequence). CDR3 loop: CAALLRAGKVDEQFF. CDR3 nucleotides: TGTGCCGCCCTCCTCCGGGCAGGGAAGGTGGATGAGCAGTTCTTC.

This clone was picked up one time. The chain uses TRBV6-6 and TRBJ2-5; 8 positions match TRBD2. The J call is uncertain, as TRBJ2-7 better fits the DNA end. The CDR3 contains 15 residues. Germline assignment: CDR1 MNHNY and CDR2 SVGAGI (reference sequence). The CDR3 DNA is TGTGCCAGCAGTTACGAGGCGGGAGGCTCCTACGAGCAGTACTTC. Its protein product is CASSYEAGGSYEQYF.

The gene calls are TRBV27 and TRBJ1-2; weak D call: TRBD1 (5 bases). V was trimmed by 6 bases and J by 3 bases, leaving 14 bases between them. The CDR3 covers 14 residues. Germline V gene sequence: CDR1 MNHEY, CDR2 SMNVEV (reference sequence). As DNA, the CDR3 is TGTGCCAGCAGAGACCGCAGGGACTACTATGGCTACACCTTC. This translates into CASRDRRDYYGYTF.